The T cell receptor (beta chain) under discussion was sequenced for a study of control samples from healthy donors and cancer patients. This clone was seen just once. Clones were sequenced by immunoSEQ multiplex PCR, and TCRdb holds only the in-frame ones, with some missing. This sample has 70,000 or so clones; under 90% occur once, and the top ten carry around a fifth. Trimming took 6 bases from V and 4 from J, leaving 8 bases between them. Germline CDR1 SNHLY, CDR2 FYNNEI. This CDR3 has 12 amino acids. Sample: PBMCs. The chain couples TRBV2 to TRBJ2-3; D ambiguous. This TCR came from a man aged 55 to 70 with lung cancer. CDR3 nucleotides: TGTGCCAGCAGAGCAGAAGCAGATACGCAGTATTTT. This encodes CASRAEADTQYF.